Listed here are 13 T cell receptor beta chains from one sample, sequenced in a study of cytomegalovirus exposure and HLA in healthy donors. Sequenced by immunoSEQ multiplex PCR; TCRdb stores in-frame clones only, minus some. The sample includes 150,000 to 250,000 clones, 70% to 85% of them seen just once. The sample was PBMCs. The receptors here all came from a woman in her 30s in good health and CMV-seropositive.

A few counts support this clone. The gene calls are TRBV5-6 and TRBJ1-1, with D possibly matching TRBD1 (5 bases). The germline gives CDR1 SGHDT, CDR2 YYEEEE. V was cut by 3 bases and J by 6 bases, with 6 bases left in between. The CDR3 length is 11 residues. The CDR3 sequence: CASSWGAEAFF. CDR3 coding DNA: TGTGCCAGCAGCTGGGGGGCTGAAGCTTTCTTT.

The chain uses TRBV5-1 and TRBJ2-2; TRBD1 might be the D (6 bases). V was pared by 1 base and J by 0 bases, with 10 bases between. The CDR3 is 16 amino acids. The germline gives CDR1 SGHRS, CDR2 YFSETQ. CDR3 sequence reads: CASSLTGTSNTGELFF. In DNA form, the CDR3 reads TGCGCCAGCAGCTTGACCGGGACATCGAACACCGGGGAGCTGTTTTTT.

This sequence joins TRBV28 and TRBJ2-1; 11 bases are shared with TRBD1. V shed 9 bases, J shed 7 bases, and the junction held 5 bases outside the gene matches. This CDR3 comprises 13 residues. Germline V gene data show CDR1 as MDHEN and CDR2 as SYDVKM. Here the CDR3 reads CASGQGALNEQFF. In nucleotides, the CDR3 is TGTGCCAGTGGACAGGGGGCATTGAATGAGCAGTTCTTC.

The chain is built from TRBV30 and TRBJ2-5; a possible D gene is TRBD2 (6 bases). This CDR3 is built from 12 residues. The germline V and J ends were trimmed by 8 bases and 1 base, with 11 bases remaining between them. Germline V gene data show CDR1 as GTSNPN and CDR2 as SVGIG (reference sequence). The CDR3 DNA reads TGTGCCGGAGGGCGTCCCCAAGAGACCCAGTACTTC. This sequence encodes CAGGRPQETQYF.

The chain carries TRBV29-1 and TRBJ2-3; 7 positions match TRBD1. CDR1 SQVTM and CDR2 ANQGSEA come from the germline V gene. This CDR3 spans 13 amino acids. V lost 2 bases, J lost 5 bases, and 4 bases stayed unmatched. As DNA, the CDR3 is TGCAGCGTTGAAAGGACAGGACGAGATACGCAGTATTTT. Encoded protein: CSVERTGRDTQYF.

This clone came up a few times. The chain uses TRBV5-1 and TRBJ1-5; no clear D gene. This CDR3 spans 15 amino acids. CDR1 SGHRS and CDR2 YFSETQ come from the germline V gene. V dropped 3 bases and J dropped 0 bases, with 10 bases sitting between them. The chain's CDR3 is CASSSGDNSNQPQHF. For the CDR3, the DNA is TGCGCCAGCAGCTCGGGTGATAATAGCAATCAGCCCCAGCATTTT.

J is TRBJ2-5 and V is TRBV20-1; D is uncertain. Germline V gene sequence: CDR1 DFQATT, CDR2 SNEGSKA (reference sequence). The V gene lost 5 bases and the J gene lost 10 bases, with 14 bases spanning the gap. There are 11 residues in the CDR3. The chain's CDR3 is CSAPGAIFQYF. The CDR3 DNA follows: TGCAGTGCTCCCGGAGCGATCTTCCAGTACTTC.

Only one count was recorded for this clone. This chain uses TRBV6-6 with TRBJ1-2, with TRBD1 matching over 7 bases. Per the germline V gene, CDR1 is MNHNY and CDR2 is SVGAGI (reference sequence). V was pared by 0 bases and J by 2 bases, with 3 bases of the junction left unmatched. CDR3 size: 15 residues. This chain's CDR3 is CASSYSETGNYGYTF. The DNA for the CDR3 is TGTGCCAGCAGTTACTCGGAGACAGGGAACTATGGCTACACCTTC.

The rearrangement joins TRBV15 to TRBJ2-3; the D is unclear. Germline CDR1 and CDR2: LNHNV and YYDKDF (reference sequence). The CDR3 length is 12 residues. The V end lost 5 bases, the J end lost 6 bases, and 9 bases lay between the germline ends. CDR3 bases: TGTGCCACCAGCCCCCGGTGGGATACGCAGTATTTT. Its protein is CATSPRWDTQYF.

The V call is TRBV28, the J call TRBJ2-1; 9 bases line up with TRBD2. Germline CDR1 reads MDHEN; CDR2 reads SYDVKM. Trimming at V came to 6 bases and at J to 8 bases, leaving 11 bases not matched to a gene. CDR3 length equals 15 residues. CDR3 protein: CASSVAGEKTHEQFF. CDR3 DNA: TGTGCCAGCAGCGTAGCGGGAGAGAAAACCCATGAGCAGTTCTTC.

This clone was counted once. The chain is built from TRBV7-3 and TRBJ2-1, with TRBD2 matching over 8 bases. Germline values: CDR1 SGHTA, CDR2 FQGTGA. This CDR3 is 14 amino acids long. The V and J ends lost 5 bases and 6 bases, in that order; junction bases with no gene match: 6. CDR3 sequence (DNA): TGTGCCAGCAGCGTCTCCGGGAGGGGCAATGAGCAGTTCTTC. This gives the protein CASSVSGRGNEQFF.

The CDR3 is CASSPREGIMDGYTF. For the CDR3, the DNA is TGTGCCAGTAGTCCCCGGGAGGGGATTATGGATGGCTACACCTTC. This chain joins TRBV19 and TRBJ1-2; D possibly corresponds to TRBD1 (5 bases). V was clipped by 5 bases and J by 6 bases, with 19 bases between them. The CDR3 consists of 15 residues. Germline V CDR1 and CDR2: LNHDA, SQIVND (reference sequence).

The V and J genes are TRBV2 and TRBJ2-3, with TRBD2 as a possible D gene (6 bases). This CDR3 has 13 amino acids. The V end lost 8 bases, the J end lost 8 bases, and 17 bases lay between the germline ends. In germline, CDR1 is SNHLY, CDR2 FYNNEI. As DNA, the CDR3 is TGTGCCAGCGTCGGGACTTACGTAGGTACGCAGTATTTT. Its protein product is CASVGTYVGTQYF.